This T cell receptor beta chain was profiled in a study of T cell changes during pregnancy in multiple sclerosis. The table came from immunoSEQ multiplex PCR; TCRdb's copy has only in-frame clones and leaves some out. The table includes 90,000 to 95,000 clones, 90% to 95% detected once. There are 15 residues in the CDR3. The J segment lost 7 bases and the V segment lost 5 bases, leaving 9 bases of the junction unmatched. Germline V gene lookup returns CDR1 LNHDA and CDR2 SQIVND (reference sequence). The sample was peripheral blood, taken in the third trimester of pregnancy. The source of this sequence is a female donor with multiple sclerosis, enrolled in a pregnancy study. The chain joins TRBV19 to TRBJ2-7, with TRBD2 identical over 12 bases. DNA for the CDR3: TGTGCCAGTAGTCGACCGGGACTAGCGGGCCAAGAGCAGTACTTC. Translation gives CASSRPGLAGQEQYF.